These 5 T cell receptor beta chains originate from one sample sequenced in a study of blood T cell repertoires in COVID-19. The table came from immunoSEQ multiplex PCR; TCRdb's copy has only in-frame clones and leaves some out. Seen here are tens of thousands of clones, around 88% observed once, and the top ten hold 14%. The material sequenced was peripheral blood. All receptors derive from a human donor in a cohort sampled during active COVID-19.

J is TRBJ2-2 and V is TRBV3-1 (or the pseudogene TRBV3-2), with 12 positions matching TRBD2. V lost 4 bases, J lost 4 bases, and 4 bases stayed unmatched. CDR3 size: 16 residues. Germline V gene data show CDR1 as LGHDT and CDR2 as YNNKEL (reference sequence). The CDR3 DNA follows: TGTGCCAGCAGCCCTAGCGGGAGGGTTTCCACCGGGGAGCTGTTTTTT. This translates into CASSPSGRVSTGELFF.

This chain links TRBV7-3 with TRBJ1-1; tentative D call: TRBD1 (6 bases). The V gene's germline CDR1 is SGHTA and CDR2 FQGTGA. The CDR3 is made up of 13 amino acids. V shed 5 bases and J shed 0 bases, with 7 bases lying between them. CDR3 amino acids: CASSAGVNTEAFF. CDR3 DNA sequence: TGTGCCAGCAGCGCAGGGGTGAACACTGAAGCTTTCTTT.

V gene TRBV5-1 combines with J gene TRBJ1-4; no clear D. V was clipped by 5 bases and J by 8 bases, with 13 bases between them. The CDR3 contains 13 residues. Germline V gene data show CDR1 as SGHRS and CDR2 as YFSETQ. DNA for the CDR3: TGCGCCAGCAGGTGGCAGGAGGGAGAAAAACTGTTTTTT. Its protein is CASRWQEGEKLFF.

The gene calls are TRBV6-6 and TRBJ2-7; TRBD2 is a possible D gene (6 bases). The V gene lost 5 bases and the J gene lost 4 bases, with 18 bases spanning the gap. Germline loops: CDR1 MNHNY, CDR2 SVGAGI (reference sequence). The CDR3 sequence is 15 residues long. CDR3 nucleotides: TGTGCCAGCAGTCGACCGGGACTTAGCTTTTACGAGCAGTACTTC. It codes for CASSRPGLSFYEQYF.

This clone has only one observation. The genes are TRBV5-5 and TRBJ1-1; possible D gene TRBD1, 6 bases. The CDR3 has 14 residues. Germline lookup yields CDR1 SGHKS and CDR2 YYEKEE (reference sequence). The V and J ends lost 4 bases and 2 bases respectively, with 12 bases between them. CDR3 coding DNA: TGTGCCAGCAGCCAGACAGGACGTAACACTGAAGCTTTCTTT. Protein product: CASSQTGRNTEAFF. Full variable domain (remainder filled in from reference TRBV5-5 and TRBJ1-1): DAGVTQSPTHLIKTRGQQVTLRCSPISGHKSVSWYQQVLGQGPQFIFQYYEKEERGRGNFPDRFSARQFPNYSSELNVNALLLGDSALYLCASSQTGRNTEAFFGQGTRLTVV.